The rows below give T cell receptor beta chains drawn from one sample of a study of technical replicates of blood from several donors. Generated by immunoSEQ multiplex PCR, the TCRdb table keeps only in-frame clones and is missing some. The profile shows tens of thousands of clones, about 96% of them singletons. Sequencing input: T cells isolated from PBMCs. Receptors originate from a human donor in good health. Both conserved end residues are part of each CDR3. A D gene is named only where the DNA matches it firmly. Where a row states a size, it is once, few, many or the class of an expanded clone; other rows omit it.

clone_size j_call d_call v_call cdr3_aa cdr3_nt
. TRBJ1-3 . TRBV25-1 CASSEPTGNSGNTIYF TGTGCCAGCAGTGAACCGACGGGTAACTCTGGAAACACCATATATTTT
once TRBJ2-7 TRBD1 TRBV28 CASSFFYLRQGAGYEQYF TGTGCCAGCAGTTTTTTTTACTTAAGACAGGGGGCGGGCTACGAGCAGTACTTC
. TRBJ1-5 TRBD1 TRBV6-5 CASSYGQVNQPQHF TGTGCCAGCAGCTATGGACAGGTCAATCAGCCCCAGCATTTT
. TRBJ2-1 TRBD2 TRBV5-4 CASHLTSGRSYNEQFF TGTGCCAGCCATCTGACTAGCGGGAGGTCCTACAATGAGCAGTTCTTC
. TRBJ2-1 TRBD2 TRBV19 CASSIRPSGAYNEQFF TGTGCCAGTAGTATAAGGCCTAGCGGAGCCTACAATGAGCAGTTCTTC
. TRBJ2-3 TRBD2 TRBV7-3 CASSLGLAGGPLSDTQYF TGTGCCAGCAGCTTAGGTCTAGCGGGAGGGCCTTTATCAGATACGCAGTATTTT
. TRBJ1-2 TRBD1 TRBV6-5 CASGWGTGPYGYTF TGTGCCAGCGGATGGGGGACAGGACCCTATGGCTACACCTTC
. TRBJ1-1 . TRBV25-1 CASSESVQRGNTEAFF TGTGCCAGCAGTGAATCCGTCCAAAGGGGAAACACTGAAGCTTTCTTT
once TRBJ1-1 TRBD1 TRBV6-1 CASSEMTGYTEAFF TGTGCCAGCAGTGAAATGACAGGGTACACTGAAGCTTTCTTT
. TRBJ2-1 TRBD2 TRBV13 CASSRSGRGNEQFF TGTGCCAGCAGCCGGAGCGGGAGGGGGAATGAGCAGTTCTTC
. TRBJ1-2 TRBD1 TRBV5-8 CASSIFGTGDYGYTF TGTGCCAGCAGTATTTTTGGGACAGGGGACTATGGCTACACCTTC
. TRBJ2-1 . TRBV7-6 CASSPRRDDNERFF TGTGCCAGCAGTCCCCGACGGGATGACAATGAGCGGTTCTTC
. TRBJ2-5 . TRBV15 CATSRGASSREETQYF TGTGCCACCAGCAGGGGGGCTTCCAGTCGTGAAGAGACCCAGTACTTC
once TRBJ2-2 TRBD2 TRBV7-6 CASSLGLAGGPVGELFF TGTGCCAGCAGCCTTGGACTAGCGGGAGGGCCCGTCGGGGAGCTGTTTTTT
. TRBJ2-3 . TRBV7-2 CASSLLTDTQYF TGTGCCAGCAGCTTATTAACAGATACGCAGTATTTT
. TRBJ2-5 TRBD1 TRBV5-7 CASSTGVGTQYF TGTGCCAGCAGCACAGGGGTGGGGACCCAGTACTTC
. TRBJ2-1 TRBD2 TRBV13 CASSLGTSGRANEQFF TGTGCCAGCAGCTTAGGTACTAGCGGGAGGGCCAATGAGCAGTTCTTC
. TRBJ2-5 . TRBV6-5 CASSYETGTQYF TGTGCCAGCAGCTACGAGACGGGGACCCAGTACTTC
. TRBJ1-1 . TRBV6-1 CASREGVANTEAFF TGTGCCAGCAGGGAAGGGGTAGCGAACACTGAAGCTTTCTTT
. TRBJ2-3 . TRBV4-2 CASSHVLAGEGTDTQYF TGTGCCAGCAGCCATGTACTAGCTGGGGAGGGCACAGATACGCAGTATTTT
. TRBJ2-7 . TRBV7-2 CASSSGDGYEQYF TGTGCCAGCAGCTCAGGGGACGGGTACGAGCAGTACTTC
. TRBJ1-5 . TRBV7-9 CASSLAPGVGDQPQHF TGTGCCAGCAGCTTAGCACCGGGGGTTGGTGACCAGCCCCAGCATTTT
. TRBJ2-3 . TRBV4-2 CASSQEERGAWDTQYF TGTGCCAGCAGCCAAGAGGAGCGCGGGGCTTGGGATACGCAGTATTTT
. TRBJ2-1 TRBD2 TRBV6-6 CASSYSSGLGNEQFF TGTGCCAGCAGTTACTCTTCGGGACTAGGTAATGAGCAGTTCTTC